The T cell receptor beta chain under discussion was sequenced for a study of T cells in Graves' hyperthyroidism and ophthalmopathy. This clonotype showed up many times. Its antigen is not identified. Study findings and constraints: In validation, the model predicted ophthalmopathy. These predictions came a median approximately 6.5 months before onset.

PBMCs were sourced from approximately 10 ml fresh peripheral blood. The investigators amplified TCR beta CDR3 regions from RNA transcripts. A set of HTBI primers served as the primers for a first-round RT-PCR of the TCR CDR3. One entry per CDR3 protein results from TCRdb running MiXCR on the multiplex PCR reads. The profile shows 350,000 or so distinct CDR3 sequences, roughly 17% of them singletons. V lost 0 bases and J 6 bases, leaving 8 bases between the germline ends. This CDR3 is 13 amino acids long. Germline assignment: CDR1 SGHVS and CDR2 FNYEAQ. This receptor was obtained from a woman in her 30s with Graves' hyperthyroidism that later progressed to Graves' ophthalmopathy. The chain uses TRBV7-6 and TRBJ1-1; TRBD1 might be the D (5 bases). What was sequenced was blood. The CDR3 spells CASSLAWGAEAFF. The DNA of the CDR3 is TGTGCCAGCAGCTTAGCATGGGGGGCTGAAGCTTTCTTT.